One and the same sample provided the 9 T cell receptor beta chains below, sequenced in a study of blood T cells in healthy people across ages. A second roughly 6 to 12 cycle PCR used barcoded and J-beta primers. TCRdb re-analysed the 5' RACE reads in MiXCR, keeping a single row per CDR3 protein. Altogether approximately 770,000 distinct CDR3 sequences are present, 55% to 75% being singletons, with the ten largest covering about 20%. Sequenced input: blood. These receptors originate from a man aged 25-40 years in good health.

This sequence joins TRBV20-1 and TRBJ2-7; D unclear. CDR1 and CDR2 from the germline V gene are DFQATT and SNEGSKA (reference sequence). This CDR3 has 12 amino acids. V lost 3 bases and J lost 6, with 12 bases in between. The CDR3 spells CSASFSLGEQYF. DNA of the CDR3: TGCAGTGCTAGTTTTTCCTTAGGCGAGCAGTACTTC.

CDR3 bases: TGTGCCAGCAGTTTTTCGGTCACCTCCTACCCTCAGCAGTTCTTC. It is translated as CASSFSVTSYPQQFF. V and J are TRBV27 and TRBJ2-1; no clear D. Germline V gene sequence: CDR1 MNHEY, CDR2 SMNVEV (reference sequence). The CDR3 is 15 amino acids. V dropped 3 bases and J dropped 11 bases, with 20 bases sitting between them.

The CDR3 is CASSQGGNIQYF. CDR3 coding DNA: TGTGCCAGCAGCCAGGGGGGAAACATTCAGTACTTC. The chain combines TRBV3-1 with TRBJ2-4, with D perhaps TRBD2 (6 bases). The germline CDR1 and CDR2 sequences are LGHDT and YNNKEL (reference sequence). Trimming shortened V by 3 bases and J by 6 bases, and 6 bases separated the two germline ends. The CDR3 is 12 amino acids.

This clonotype was picked up a small number of times. J is TRBJ2-1 and V is TRBV20-1, with 9 bases lining up with TRBD1. The CDR3 consists of 12 residues. Per the germline V gene, CDR1 is DFQATT and CDR2 is SNEGSKA (reference sequence). The CDR3 sequence: CKGQGSLDEQFF. CDR3 nucleotides: TGCAAAGGACAGGGGTCTTTGGATGAGCAGTTCTTC.

This chain's CDR3 is CASSPKDSGANVLTF. For the CDR3, the DNA is TGTGCCAGCTCACCGAAGGACTCTGGGGCCAACGTCCTGACTTTC. This chain uses TRBV18 with TRBJ2-6; D unclear. CDR1 and CDR2 from the germline V gene are KGHSH and LQKENI. Trimming cost V 3 bases and J 0 bases, with 6 bases left between them. This CDR3 has 15 amino acids.

This clonotype was observed a single time. The chain uses TRBV28 and TRBJ2-1, with a weak D call TRBD1 (6 bases). The CDR3 covers 13 residues. CDR1 MDHEN and CDR2 SYDVKM come from the germline V gene. V gave up 7 bases and J gave up 2 bases, with 9 bases separating them. The CDR3 region is CASNRQAYNEQFF. For the CDR3, the DNA is TGTGCCAGCAACCGACAGGCCTACAATGAGCAGTTCTTC. The entire variable domain, with the rest obtained from reference TRBV28 and TRBJ2-1, is as follows: DVKVTQSSRYLVKRTGEKVFLECVQDMDHENMFWYRQDPGLGLRLIYFSYDVKMKEKGDIPEGYSVSREKKERFSLILESASTNQTSMYLCASNRQAYNEQFFGPGTRLTVL.

The V gene is TRBV18, the J gene TRBJ1-2, with D hard to call. Trimming took 2 bases from V and 5 from J, leaving 9 bases between them. Germline CDR1 KGHSH, CDR2 LQKENI. This CDR3 region has 13 residues. The CDR3 reads CASSPTTAYGYTF. In nucleotides, the CDR3 is TGTGCCAGCTCACCAACCACAGCTTATGGCTACACCTTC. The variable domain in full, completed from reference TRBV18 and TRBJ1-2, reads NAGVMQNPRHLVRRRGQEARLRCSPMKGHSHVYWYRQLPEEGLKFMVYLQKENIIDESGMPKERFSAEFPKEGPSILRIQQVVRGDSAAYFCASSPTTAYGYTFGSGTRLTVV.

The chain uses TRBV5-1 and TRBJ2-1; the D gene is possibly TRBD2 (5 bases). Looked up from germline, CDR1 is SGHRS and CDR2 is YFSETQ. CDR3 length: 14 residues. Trimming left V 0 bases short and J 10 bases short, with 14 bases between. CDR3 sequence reads: CASSLVSSRVEQFF. Here the CDR3 DNA reads TGCGCCAGCAGCTTGGTGTCTAGCCGGGTGGAGCAGTTCTTC.

This clonotype appeared a single time. This chain joins TRBV6-1 and TRBJ2-5; tentative D call: TRBD2 (5 bases). The CDR3 sequence is 12 residues long. V was clipped by 2 bases and J by 11 bases, with 12 bases between them. Germline CDR1 MNHNS, CDR2 SASEGT. The CDR3 nucleotides read TGTGCCAGCAGTGAAAACTTCTGGGAGCAGTACTTC. Translated: CASSENFWEQYF.